This T cell receptor (beta chain) was obtained from a study of identical twins. cDNA carried unique molecular identifiers, and a universal primer site was added by template switching. TCRdb redid the calling of the 5' RACE reads with MiXCR, one entry per CDR3 protein. The sample shows 350,000 to 500,000 distinct CDR3 sequences, about 18% of them seen only once. The CDR3 runs to 15 residues. Germline CDR1 SGHTS, CDR2 YDEGEE. V lost 5 bases and J lost 4; bases outside the gene matches: 11. This TCR came from a man aged 45-65 years in good health. The genes are TRBV5-8 and TRBJ1-2; 7 nucleotides agree with TRBD1. The sequencing input was naive T cells sorted from blood. The CDR3 sequence is CASSSRQGQPYGYTF. CDR3 coding DNA: TGTGCCAGCAGTTCCAGACAGGGCCAACCCTATGGCTACACCTTC.